A single sample gave rise to the 28 T cell receptor beta chains below, sequenced in a study of identical twins. TCRdb passed the 5' RACE reads through MiXCR, listing each CDR3 protein once. The table includes approximately 890,000 distinct CDR3 sequences, more than 9% detected once. These same data were also listed under a study on yellow fever vaccine responses in identical twins.

Sequenced input: PBMCs. These receptors all come from a woman between 18 and 30 years old in good health.

Ten or more counts support this clonotype. The rearrangement joins TRBV12-3 or TRBV12-4 to TRBJ2-1, with 10 bases lining up with TRBD2. This CDR3 is built from 16 residues. V lost 6 bases and J lost 6; bases outside the gene matches: 11. CDR3: CASRGIAGGWGNEQFF. Written as DNA, the CDR3 is TGTGCCAGCAGGGGTATAGCGGGAGGTTGGGGCAATGAGCAGTTCTTC.

The chain carries TRBV4-1 and TRBJ2-3; TRBD2 matches at 7 bases. The junction had 4 bases not matched to a gene; V was cut back by 0 bases and J by 1 base. Germline CDR1 reads MGHRA; CDR2 reads YSYEKL. This CDR3 has 16 residues. In nucleotides, the CDR3 is TGCGCCAGCAGCCAAGAAACGGGAGGAGGCACAGATACGCAGTATTTT. The encoded protein is CASSQETGGGTDTQYF.

This clonotype was seen only a few times. J is TRBJ2-1 and V is TRBV7-9; the match to TRBD2 covers 7 bases. This CDR3 spans 13 amino acids. The ends lost 4 bases at V and 12 bases at J; junction bases unmatched: 9. CDR1 and CDR2 from the germline V gene are SEHNR and FQNEAQ (reference sequence). CDR3 nucleotide sequence: TGTGCCAGCAGCTCCGGAGAGGGACTACTGCAGTTCTTC. Its translation: CASSSGEGLLQFF.

This clonotype was recorded a few times. The rearrangement joins TRBV19 to TRBJ2-1; D unresolved. The ends were cut back, 1 base at V and 10 bases at J, with 8 bases in the middle. The CDR3 is made up of 12 amino acids. CDR1 is LNHDA and CDR2 is SQIVND in the germline V gene (reference sequence). CDR3 bases: TGTGCCAGTAGTATAGTCCCGACAGAGCAGTTCTTC. Its translation: CASSIVPTEQFF.

This clonotype was counted many times. This CDR3 reads CASSFLGKQYF. Here the CDR3 DNA reads TGTGCCAGCAGTTTTTTAGGAAAGCAGTACTTC. The rearrangement uses TRBV12-3 or TRBV12-4 and TRBJ2-7; D is unresolved. Trimming shortened V by 3 bases and J by 8 bases, and 8 bases separated the two germline ends. CDR3 length: 11 residues.

The chain is built from TRBV28 and TRBJ2-3; TRBD2 matches 7 bases. The CDR3 covers 15 residues. Germline V gene data show CDR1 as MDHEN and CDR2 as SYDVKM. J gave up 3 bases and V 9 bases, and 12 bases lay outside the gene matches. CDR3 region: CASRWAGALTDTQYF. CDR3 sequence (DNA): TGTGCCAGTAGGTGGGCGGGAGCCTTAACAGATACGCAGTATTTT.

The chain recombines TRBV4-1 with TRBJ1-2; 7 bases match TRBD1. The CDR3 is 16 residues long. V was clipped by 1 base and J by 8 bases; unmatched bases: 13. CDR1 is MGHRA and CDR2 is YSYEKL in the germline V gene. The CDR3 spells CASSQVFGVQGQGYTF. As DNA, the CDR3 is TGCGCCAGCAGCCAAGTATTTGGGGTACAGGGGCAAGGCTACACCTTC.

This clonotype was recorded at least ten times. The chain uses TRBV24-1 and TRBJ2-3, with D uncertain. The CDR3 is made up of 13 amino acids. Germline V gene data show CDR1 as KGHDR and CDR2 as SFDVKD. Between the trimmed V and J ends, which lost 3 bases and 4 bases, there was a span of 7 bases. The CDR3: CATSDTKSDTQYF. The CDR3 DNA reads as TGTGCCACCAGTGATACAAAGTCAGATACGCAGTATTTT.

This clonotype was counted between two and nine times. The chain links TRBV6-5 to TRBJ1-2; TRBD1 matches 7 bases. The V gene's germline CDR1 is MNHEY and CDR2 SVGAGI. Unmatched junction bases numbered 3, after V lost 0 bases and J lost 2 bases. The CDR3 has 15 residues. The CDR3 DNA sequence: TGTGCCAGCAGTTACTCAGGGGGCCTGAACTATGGCTACACCTTC. Translating gives CASSYSGGLNYGYTF.

The sample holds a few counts of this clonotype. J is TRBJ2-2 and V is TRBV20-1; TRBD1 agrees at 8 bases. Unmatched junction bases numbered 5, after V lost 2 bases and J lost 6 bases. Germline V gives CDR1 DFQATT, CDR2 SNEGSKA (reference sequence). This CDR3 has 14 residues. Here the CDR3 reads CSARTGGSAGELFF. The CDR3 DNA is TGCAGTGCTAGAACAGGGGGATCCGCCGGGGAGCTGTTTTTT.

This clonotype was seen more than once but under ten times. The V call is TRBV29-1, the J call TRBJ2-7, with D uncertain. Germline assignment: CDR1 SQVTM and CDR2 ANQGSEA. CDR3 length: 13 residues. Between the trimmed V and J ends, which lost 4 bases and 7 bases, there was a span of 17 bases. In nucleotides, the CDR3 is TGCAGCGTTGCCTCTGAGGCATTTGGGGAGCAGTACTTC. The encoded protein is CSVASEAFGEQYF.

This clonotype has just one count. This chain uses TRBV28 with TRBJ2-5; possible D gene TRBD2, 7 bases. V lost 2 bases, J lost 2 bases, and 24 bases lay in between. From germline, CDR1 is MDHEN and CDR2 SYDVKM. The CDR3 spans 19 residues. DNA for the CDR3: TGTGCCAGCAGTTTAGGAAGAGGGGGGGCATTACACCGACAAGAGACCCAGTACTTC. It encodes CASSLGRGGALHRQETQYF. The entire variable domain, with the rest obtained from reference TRBV28 and TRBJ2-5, is as follows: DVKVTQSSRYLVKRTGEKVFLECVQDMDHENMFWYRQDPGLGLRLIYFSYDVKMKEKGDIPEGYSVSREKKERFSLILESASTNQTSMYLCASSLGRGGALHRQETQYFGPGTRLLVL.

This clonotype showed up just a few times. This rearrangement joins TRBV5-1 to TRBJ2-5; D unresolved. The CDR3 loop spans 13 amino acids. Germline V lookup: CDR1 SGHRS, CDR2 YFSETQ. V lost 2 bases and J lost 4, with 9 bases in between. CDR3 residues: CASSLALGETQYF. CDR3 bases: TGCGCCAGCAGCTTAGCCCTCGGAGAGACCCAGTACTTC.

This clonotype was seen a few times. This chain links TRBV4-2 with TRBJ2-5, with D perhaps matching TRBD2 (7 bases). The CDR3 has 16 residues. CDR1 and CDR2 from the germline V gene are LGHNA and YNFKEQ. Trimming shortened V by 1 base and J by 1 base, and 13 bases separated the two germline ends. The CDR3 DNA reads TGTGCCAGCAGCCAAGGGGGGGGGCCGGGCCAAGAGACCCAGTACTTC. The encoded protein is CASSQGGGPGQETQYF.

This clonotype was detected many times. V usage is TRBV7-2 and J usage is TRBJ2-2; 11 nucleotides match TRBD2. This CDR3 is built from 17 residues. Germline assignment: CDR1 SGHTA and CDR2 FQGNSA. The V segment lost 3 bases and the J segment 5 bases; nucleotides outside the gene matches: 8. The CDR3 DNA reads TGTGCCAGCAGCTTCCGTTGGCTAGCGGGAGGAACCGGGGAGCTGTTTTTT. It translates to CASSFRWLAGGTGELFF.

The chain is built from TRBV6-1 and TRBJ2-7, with 7 positions matching TRBD1. The CDR3 contains 15 residues. Germline V lookup: CDR1 MNHNS, CDR2 SASEGT. Written as DNA, the CDR3 is TGTGCCAGCAGTGCCGACAGGGTACCCTCCTCCGAGCAGTACGTC. This sequence encodes CASSADRVPSSEQYV.

This clonotype is a singleton in its sample. This may be a read error: a much more frequent sequence differs by one nucleotide. The chain employs TRBV7-8 and TRBJ2-5, with TRBD2 identical over 10 bases. The V gene end was trimmed by 9 bases and the J gene end by 10 bases; junction bases not matched to a gene: 11. Germline V gives CDR1 SGHVS, CDR2 FQNEAQ. This CDR3 has 13 amino acids. The CDR3 is CASKPAGGPLQYF. Here the CDR3 DNA reads TGTGCCAGTAAACCAGCGGGGGGGCCCCTCCAGTACTTC.

CDR3 residues: CSASGSTETQYF. Here the CDR3 DNA reads TGCAGTGCTAGTGGTTCGACAGAGACCCAGTACTTC. The gene calls are TRBV20-1 and TRBJ2-5; D uncertain. The CDR3 runs 12 residues. V lost 3 bases to trimming and J lost 4 bases, with 9 bases between them. Germline lookup yields CDR1 DFQATT and CDR2 SNEGSKA (reference sequence).

Many counts were recorded for this clonotype. The chain carries TRBV9 and TRBJ2-7; no clear D gene. The CDR3 totals 14 residues. From germline, CDR1 is SGDLS and CDR2 YYNGEE. Trimming shortened V by 4 bases and J by 0 bases, and 11 bases separated the two germline ends. The DNA of the CDR3 is TGTGCCAGCAGCCCCAGGAGAGACTCCTACGAGCAGTACTTC. This codes for CASSPRRDSYEQYF.

Details on this clonotype: It may be a read error: a sequence one base away is much more abundant. This chain connects TRBV12-3 or TRBV12-4 to TRBJ2-1; 14 bases match TRBD2. This CDR3 is built from 17 residues. The CDR3 DNA follows: TGTACCAGCAGTTTCAGACTAGCGGGAGGGCCTCTAAATGAGCAGTTCTTC. The encoded protein is CTSSFRLAGGPLNEQFF.

The chain couples TRBV2 to TRBJ1-2, with D possibly being TRBD1 (5 bases). V gave up 4 bases and J gave up 4 bases, with 13 bases separating them. The CDR3 has 14 amino acids. CDR1 is SNHLY, CDR2 FYNNEI, per germline. For the CDR3, the DNA is TGTGCCAGCAGTGGTGAGGGGTCATCCTATGGCTACACCTTC. Translated, it gives CASSGEGSSYGYTF. Based on the CDR3 plus reference TRBV2 and TRBJ1-2, the full variable domain is EPEVTQTPSHQVTQMGQEVILRCVPISNHLYFYWYRQILGQKVEFLVSFYNNEISEKSEIFDDQFSVERPDGSNFTLKIRSTKLEDSAMYFCASSGEGSSYGYTFGSGTRLTVV.

This clonotype has a count of ten or more. The genes are TRBV29-1 and TRBJ2-1; 8 nucleotides align to TRBD2. The CDR3 has 14 residues. With 5 bases clipped from V and 8 bases from J, the junction kept 11 bases outside the gene matches. Germline loops: CDR1 SQVTM, CDR2 ANQGSEA. The CDR3 loop is CSVIGGGLLDEQFF. Written as DNA, the CDR3 is TGCAGCGTTATCGGGGGGGGCCTTTTGGATGAGCAGTTCTTC.

The V call is TRBV4-2, the J call TRBJ2-1, with 13 bases matching TRBD2. After removal of 3 bases from V and 4 bases from J, the junction contained 3 bases not matched to a gene. The CDR3 extends over 16 amino acids. CDR1 and CDR2 from the germline V gene are LGHNA and YNFKEQ. The CDR3 reads CASSQRTSGSYNEQFF. In DNA, the CDR3 is TGTGCCAGCAGCCAGCGGACTAGCGGGAGTTACAATGAGCAGTTCTTC.

V and J are TRBV4-1 and TRBJ2-7; the match to TRBD2 covers 7 bases. Germline values: CDR1 MGHRA, CDR2 YSYEKL. With 0 bases clipped from V and 7 bases from J, the junction kept 6 bases outside the gene matches. The CDR3 is made up of 14 amino acids. The CDR3 nucleotides are TGCGCCAGCAGCCAAGATGCGGGAGCTCGAGAGCAGTACTTC. It translates to CASSQDAGAREQYF.

This chain connects TRBV18 to TRBJ2-1; 8 nucleotides align to TRBD2. The germline V gene encodes CDR1 KGHSH and CDR2 LQKENI. With 0 bases clipped from V and 0 bases from J, the junction kept 10 bases outside the gene matches. The CDR3 totals 19 residues. CDR3 coding DNA: TGTGCCAGCTCACCACCGGCGGGAGGTGGGGATAGCTCCTACAATGAGCAGTTCTTC. It yields the protein CASSPPAGGGDSSYNEQFF.

This chain connects TRBV5-1 to TRBJ2-6; D gene uncertain. Germline V CDR1 and CDR2: SGHRS, YFSETQ. The CDR3 is 17 amino acids. V was cut by 2 bases and J by 0 bases, with 12 bases left in between. CDR3 sequence: CASSLPQVNSGANVLTF. DNA for the CDR3: TGCGCCAGCAGCTTACCCCAGGTCAACTCTGGGGCCAACGTCCTGACTTTC.

This clonotype has at least ten counts. This chain joins TRBV27 and TRBJ1-1, with D hard to call. The CDR3 is 13 residues long. Germline-derived CDR1 and CDR2 are MNHEY and SMNVEV (reference sequence). V shed 3 bases and J shed 1 base, with 6 bases lying between them. CDR3 amino acids: CASSLSRNTEAFF. The DNA for the CDR3 is TGTGCCAGCAGTTTGAGCAGGAACACTGAAGCTTTCTTT.

This clonotype came up many times. The chain joins TRBV4-1 to TRBJ1-3; D remains unclear. This CDR3 comprises 15 residues. The germline CDR1 and CDR2 sequences are MGHRA and YSYEKL. The V end lost 3 bases, the J end lost 0 bases, and 9 bases lay between the germline ends. DNA of the CDR3: TGCGCCAGCAGCCACCCCTTCAACTCTGGAAACACCATATATTTT. This translates into CASSHPFNSGNTIYF.